The 4 T cell receptor beta chains below come from one sample, sequenced in a study of T-cell memory formation after mild COVID-19. TCRdb reprocessed the 5' RACE reads via MiXCR and lists one record per CDR3 protein. The sample has 350,000 to 400,000 distinct CDR3 sequences, 14% seen once. The sample was PBMCs or a T cell subset sorted from them (not recorded which). Source of these receptors: a man younger than 35 who had mild COVID-19 (a few samples of this study predate the infection). Cell type and time point are not known.

This clonotype was observed a handful of times. V usage is TRBV12-3 or TRBV12-4 and J usage is TRBJ2-7; no definite D call. Trimming shortened V by 3 bases and J by 12 bases, and 15 bases separated the two germline ends. This CDR3 region has 12 residues. The CDR3 coding sequence is TGTGCCAGCAGTTTTAGTACGGGTTACACGTACTTC. Translation gives CASSFSTGYTYF.

This clonotype was counted a few times. The J gene is TRBJ2-7, the V gene TRBV7-2; 7 bases match TRBD1. The CDR3 totals 14 residues. CDR1 is SGHTA and CDR2 is FQGNSA in the germline V gene. Trimming took 3 bases from V and 5 from J; bases not matched to a gene: 7. The CDR3 DNA sequence: TGTGCCAGCAGCTTCGACAGGGCTGGCGACGAGCAGTACTTC. Amino acid sequence: CASSFDRAGDEQYF. Supplemented by reference TRBV7-2 and TRBJ2-7, the full variable domain reads GAGVSQSPSNKVTEKGKDVELRCDPISGHTALYWYRQSLGQGLEFLIYFQGNSAPDKSGLPSDRFSAERTGGSVSTLTIQRTQQEDSAVYLCASSFDRAGDEQYFGPGTRLTVT.

This clonotype showed up just a few times. The rearrangement uses TRBV4-2 and TRBJ2-3; D not resolved. Trimming shortened V by 1 base and J by 0 bases, and 17 bases separated the two germline ends. Germline V gives CDR1 LGHNA, CDR2 YNFKEQ. The CDR3 runs to 18 residues. The CDR3 protein is CASSQVFSTGTSTDTQYF. In DNA, the CDR3 is TGTGCCAGCAGCCAAGTTTTCTCTACGGGTACTAGCACAGATACGCAGTATTTT.

This clonotype was recorded many times. The chain joins TRBV5-1 to TRBJ2-3; 8 bases fit TRBD2. This CDR3 comprises 16 residues. Germline loops: CDR1 SGHRS, CDR2 YFSETQ. V shed 4 bases, J shed 3 bases, and the junction held 10 bases outside the gene matches. The CDR3 loop reads CASSSFSLAATDTQYF. DNA of the CDR3: TGCGCCAGCAGCAGCTTCTCACTAGCGGCGACAGATACGCAGTATTTT.